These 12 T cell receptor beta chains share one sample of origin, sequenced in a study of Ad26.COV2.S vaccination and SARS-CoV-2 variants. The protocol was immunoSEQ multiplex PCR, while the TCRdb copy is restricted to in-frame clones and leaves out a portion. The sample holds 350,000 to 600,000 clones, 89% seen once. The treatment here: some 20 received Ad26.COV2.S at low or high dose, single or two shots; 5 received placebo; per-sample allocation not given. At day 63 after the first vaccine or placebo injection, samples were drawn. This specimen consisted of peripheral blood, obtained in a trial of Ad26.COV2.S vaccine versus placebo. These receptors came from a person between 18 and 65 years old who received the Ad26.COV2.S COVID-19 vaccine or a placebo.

DNA of the CDR3: TGTGCCACCAGTGGCAGACAGGGTAACGACGAGCAGTACTTC. Translation: CATSGRQGNDEQYF. The J gene is TRBJ2-7, the V gene TRBV24-1; TRBD1 matches at 7 bases. This CDR3 is built from 14 residues. Looked up from germline, CDR1 is KGHDR and CDR2 is SFDVKD. The trim removed 5 bases at V and 5 bases at J, leaving 8 bases unmatched.

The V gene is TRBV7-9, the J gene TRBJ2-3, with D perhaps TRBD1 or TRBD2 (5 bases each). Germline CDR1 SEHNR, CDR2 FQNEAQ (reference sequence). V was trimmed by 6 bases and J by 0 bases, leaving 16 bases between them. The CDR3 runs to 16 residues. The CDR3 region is CASRPSGRDSTDTQYF. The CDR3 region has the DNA TGTGCCAGCAGGCCCTCTGGTCGGGACAGCACAGATACGCAGTATTTT.

CDR3 protein: CASSIRAGNSNQPQHF. The CDR3 nucleotides are TGTGCCAGTAGTATAAGAGCAGGAAATAGCAATCAGCCCCAGCATTTT. J is TRBJ1-5 and V is TRBV19; no definite D call. The CDR3 extends over 16 amino acids. V was pared by 2 bases and J by 0 bases, with 11 bases between. Germline V gene lookup returns CDR1 LNHDA and CDR2 SQIVND (reference sequence).

The CDR3 region is CASSQGRNSANYGYTF. The CDR3 coding sequence is TGCGCCAGCAGCCAAGGGAGGAACTCTGCTAACTATGGCTACACCTTC. The rearrangement links TRBV4-1 to TRBJ1-2; D unresolved. The germline CDR1 and CDR2 sequences are MGHRA and YSYEKL. V lost 1 base to trimming and J lost 0 bases, with 12 bases between them. There are 16 residues in the CDR3.

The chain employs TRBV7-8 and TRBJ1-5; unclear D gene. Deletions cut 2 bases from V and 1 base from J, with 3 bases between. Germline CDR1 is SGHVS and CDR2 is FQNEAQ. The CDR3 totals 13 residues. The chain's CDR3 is CASSLNSNQPQHF. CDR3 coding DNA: TGTGCCAGCAGCTTAAACAGCAATCAGCCCCAGCATTTT.

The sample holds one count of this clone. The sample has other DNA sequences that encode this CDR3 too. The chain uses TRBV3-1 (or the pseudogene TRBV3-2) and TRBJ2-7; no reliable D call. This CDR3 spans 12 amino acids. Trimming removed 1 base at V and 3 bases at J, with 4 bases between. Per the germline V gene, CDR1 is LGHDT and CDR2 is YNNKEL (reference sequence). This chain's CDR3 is CASSQAGYEQYF. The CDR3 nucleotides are TGTGCCAGCAGCCAAGCGGGCTACGAGCAGTACTTC.

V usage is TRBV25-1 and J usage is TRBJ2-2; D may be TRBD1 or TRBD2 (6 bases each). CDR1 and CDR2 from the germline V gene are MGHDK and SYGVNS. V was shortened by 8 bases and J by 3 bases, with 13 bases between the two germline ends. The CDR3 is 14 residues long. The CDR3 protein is CASCGDKDTGELFF. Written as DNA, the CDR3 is TGTGCCAGCTGCGGGGACAAGGACACCGGGGAGCTGTTTTTT.

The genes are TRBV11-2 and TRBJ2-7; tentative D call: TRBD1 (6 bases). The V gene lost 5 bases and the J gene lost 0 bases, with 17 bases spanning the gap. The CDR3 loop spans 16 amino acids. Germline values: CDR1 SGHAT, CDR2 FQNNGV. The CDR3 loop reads CASSALTTGFSYEQYF. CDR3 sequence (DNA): TGTGCCAGCAGCGCCCTTACCACAGGGTTCTCCTACGAGCAGTACTTC.

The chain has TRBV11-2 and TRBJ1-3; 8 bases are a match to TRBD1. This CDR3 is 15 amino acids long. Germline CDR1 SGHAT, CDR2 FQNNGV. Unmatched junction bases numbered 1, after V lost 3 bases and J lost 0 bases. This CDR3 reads CASSLTGASGNTIYF. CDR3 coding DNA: TGTGCCAGCAGCTTGACAGGGGCCTCTGGAAACACCATATATTTT.

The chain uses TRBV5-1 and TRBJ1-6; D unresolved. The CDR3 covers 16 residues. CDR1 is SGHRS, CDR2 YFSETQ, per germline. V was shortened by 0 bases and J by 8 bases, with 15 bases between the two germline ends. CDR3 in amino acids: CASSLANNAADSPLHF. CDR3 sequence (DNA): TGCGCCAGCAGCTTGGCCAACAACGCAGCCGATTCACCCCTCCACTTT.

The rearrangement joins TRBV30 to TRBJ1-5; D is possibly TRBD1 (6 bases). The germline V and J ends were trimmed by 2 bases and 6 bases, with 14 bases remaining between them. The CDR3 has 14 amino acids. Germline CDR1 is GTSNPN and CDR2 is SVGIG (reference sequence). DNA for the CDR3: TGTGCCTGGAGTCCTACAGGGTTTGGTCAGCCCCAGCATTTT. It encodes CAWSPTGFGQPQHF.

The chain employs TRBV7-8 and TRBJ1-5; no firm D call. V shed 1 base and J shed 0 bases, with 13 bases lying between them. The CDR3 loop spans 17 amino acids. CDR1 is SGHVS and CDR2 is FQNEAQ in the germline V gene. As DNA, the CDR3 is TGTGCCAGCAGCTTAGTGGGCGGGCTATATAGCAATCAGCCCCAGCATTTT. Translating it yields CASSLVGGLYSNQPQHF. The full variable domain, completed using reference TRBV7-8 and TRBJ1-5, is GAGVSQSPRYKVAKRGQDVALRCDPISGHVSLFWYQQALGQGPEFLTYFQNEAQLDKSGLPSDRFFAERPEGSVSTLKIQRTQQEDSAVYLCASSLVGGLYSNQPQHFGDGTRLSIL.